Given below is one T cell receptor beta chain in context. The sample is drawn from a study of blood T cell repertoires in COVID-19. Study overall: T cells, B-cell-depleted T cells, or PBMCs provided the cDNA or gDNA that served as material.

Clones were read by immunoSEQ multiplex PCR, and TCRdb kept only the in-frame ones, dropping some. The sample has around 170,000 clones; about four fifths are singletons. Germline CDR1 LGHDT, CDR2 YNNKEL (reference sequence). CDR3 length: 14 amino acids. With 1 base removed from V and 1 base from J, the gap between germline ends came to 5 bases. Sequencing used PBMCs or T cells enriched from blood (not recorded which). This rearrangement joins TRBV3-1 (or the pseudogene TRBV3-2) to TRBJ1-3, with D hard to call. The TCR was taken from a man aged 50-59 years who had recovered from COVID-19. CDR3 sequence: CASSQARSGNTIYF. The CDR3 bases are TGTGCCAGCAGCCAAGCCCGTTCTGGAAACACCATATATTTT.